A single sample gave rise to the 5 T cell receptor beta chains below, sequenced in a study of post-analysis software for immune sequencing data. Overall study results and limits: Comparison of patients with controls showed a handful of TRBV segments more frequent in patients, TRBV5-6, TRBV5-1 and TRBV20-1 among them.

Their antigens remain unidentified. Unique molecular identifiers were built into the TCR beta cDNA libraries. One entry per CDR3 protein results from TCRdb running MiXCR on the PCR reads. The repertoire holds roughly 670,000 distinct CDR3 sequences, 59% seen once, with around 10% in the top ten. Source material: blood. The receptors here all came from a girl aged 2-15 years with multiple sclerosis.

The chain combines TRBV29-1 with TRBJ2-5; 8 positions match TRBD1. This CDR3 comprises 15 residues. V dropped 0 bases and J dropped 5; count of bases not matched to a gene: 8. From germline, CDR1 is SQVTM and CDR2 ANQGSEA. Here the CDR3 reads CSVEDRSGGKETQYF. The DNA for the CDR3 is TGCAGCGTTGAAGATCGGTCAGGGGGCAAGGAGACCCAGTACTTC.

This clonotype appeared a few times. The rearrangement uses TRBV20-1 and TRBJ1-5; 8 bases agree with TRBD1. From germline, CDR1 is DFQATT and CDR2 SNEGSKA (reference sequence). Unmatched junction bases numbered 6, after V lost 6 bases and J lost 5 bases. The CDR3 totals 13 residues. The CDR3 here is CSARQGQDQPQHF. DNA of the CDR3: TGCAGTGCCCGACAGGGGCAGGATCAGCCCCAGCATTTT.

V gene TRBV20-1 combines with J gene TRBJ2-1; 7 bases are a match to TRBD1. CDR1 is DFQATT and CDR2 is SNEGSKA in the germline V gene (reference sequence). This CDR3 contains 14 residues. V shed 3 bases, J shed 2 bases, and the junction held 4 bases outside the gene matches. This CDR3 reads CSASEGATYNEQFF. As DNA, the CDR3 is TGCAGTGCTAGTGAGGGGGCTACCTACAATGAGCAGTTCTTC.

The chain has TRBV12-3 or TRBV12-4 and TRBJ1-2; the D is unclear. V was clipped by 3 bases and J by 1 base, with 12 bases between them. The CDR3 is made up of 15 amino acids. Here the CDR3 DNA reads TGTGCCAGCAGTTTTCCCCTACGGGTTAACTATGGCTACACCTTC. Its translation: CASSFPLRVNYGYTF.

This chain joins TRBV24-1 and TRBJ2-5; D may be TRBD1 or TRBD2 (5 bases each). The CDR3 runs to 16 residues. Trimming removed 4 bases from V and 3 bases from J, with 17 bases in between. Germline values: CDR1 KGHDR, CDR2 SFDVKD. CDR3 sequence: CATSEPGPNNKETQYF. In DNA form, the CDR3 reads TGTGCCACCAGTGAACCGGGACCCAACAATAAAGAGACCCAGTACTTC.